This paragraph covers one T cell receptor (beta chain) sequence. Only in-frame clones appear in the TCRdb table, and some are missing; sequencing was by immunoSEQ multiplex PCR. The sample gives around 70,000 clones, approximately 94% of which show up once; roughly 3% is in the top ten. This specimen comes from a study of control samples from healthy donors and cancer patients. Germline CDR1 and CDR2: MGHRA and YSYEKL. V was trimmed by 0 bases and J by 5 bases, leaving 8 bases between them. The CDR3 has 14 amino acids. This sequence was found in a woman under 40 in good health. The sequencing input was blood. V is TRBV4-1 and J is TRBJ2-1; D unresolved. The CDR3 DNA sequence: TGCGCCAGCAGCCAAGATCTAATTAACAATGAGCAGTTCTTC. Its translation: CASSQDLINNEQFF.